This section outlines one T cell receptor beta chain sequence together with its context. The data belong to a study of a mutant IDH1 vaccine in newly diagnosed glioma. Time point specified: baseline, week 1 (first vaccination visit). Treatment described: pre-vaccination baseline after standard-of-care therapy. Profiled with immunoSEQ multiplex PCR; TCRdb holds only in-frame clones, not every one. This table has tens of thousands of clones, 70% to 90% appearing once. Trimming took 4 bases from V and 4 from J, leaving 11 bases between them. CDR1 SQVTM and CDR2 ANQGSEA come from the germline V gene. This CDR3 region has 12 residues.

The V gene is TRBV29-1, the J gene TRBJ2-7; D is perhaps TRBD1 (5 bases). The receptor was derived from a woman aged 40 to 49 with glioma. Sequences were derived from PBMCs, sampled from a glioma patient treated with radiotherapy, temozolomide or both. The CDR3 reads CSVADQGYEQYF. In nucleotides, the CDR3 is TGCAGCGTTGCCGACCAGGGATACGAGCAGTACTTC.